A selection of T cell receptor beta chains follows, all from one sample in a study of cytomegalovirus exposure and HLA in healthy donors. Profiled with immunoSEQ multiplex PCR; TCRdb holds only in-frame clones, not every one. The profile shows approximately 160,000 clones, about 80% of them singletons. The sequenced sample consisted of PBMCs. The receptors stem from a girl aged 5-17 years in good health and CMV-seropositive. Each CDR3 is given with its conserved first and last residue. D genes are given only for firm matches. Size is omitted from some rows. Given values are once, few, many or a class for expanded clones.

- - TRBJ2-7 13 TRBV28 CASTLGSSYGQYF TGTGCCAGCACCTTGGGTAGCTCCTACGGGCAGTACTTC
- TRBD2 TRBJ2-7 16 TRBV25-1 CASSVGGTLGRREQYF TGTGCCAGCAGTGTGGGGGGGACCCTGGGCCGTAGGGAGCAGTACTTC
- TRBD1 TRBJ2-3 14 TRBV5-4 CASSLWTGGDTQYF TGTGCCAGCAGCTTGTGGACAGGGGGAGATACGCAGTATTTT
- - TRBJ1-5 15 TRBV9 CASSAQGGSNQPQHF TGTGCCAGCAGCGCTCAAGGAGGGTCCAATCAGCCCCAGCATTTT
- - TRBJ2-5 14 TRBV9 CASSVGGDQETQYF TGTGCCAGCAGCGTAGGGGGGGACCAAGAGACCCAGTACTTC
- TRBD1 TRBJ2-5 15 TRBV5-4 CASSLGSGRGETQYF TGTGCCAGCAGCTTGGGCTCGGGCAGGGGGGAGACCCAGTACTTC
- - TRBJ1-3 17 TRBV15 CATSRDFRGGSGNTIYF TGTGCCACCAGCAGAGATTTCCGAGGGGGCTCTGGAAACACCATATATTTT
- - TRBJ1-1 13 TRBV30 CAWSEGPRAEAFF TGTGCCTGGAGTGAGGGGCCAAGGGCTGAAGCTTTCTTT
- - TRBJ1-1 17 TRBV30 CAWSRWGGRISNTEAFF TGTGCCTGGAGTCGCTGGGGGGGGCGGATTTCGAACACTGAAGCTTTCTTT
medium-sized - TRBJ1-1 14 TRBV28 CASSFVRVTTEAFF TGTGCCAGCAGTTTCGTCAGGGTAACCACTGAAGCTTTCTTT
- - TRBJ1-1 14 TRBV28 CASSGPGENTEAFF TGTGCCAGCAGTGGACCGGGAGAGAACACTGAAGCTTTCTTT
- - TRBJ2-7 14 TRBV11-2 CASSLVSGFHEQYF TGTGCCAGCAGCTTAGTTTCCGGGTTCCACGAGCAGTACTTC
- - TRBJ1-2 15 TRBV4-1 CASSQDGRGGYGYTF TGCGCCAGCAGCCAAGATGGGAGGGGGGGGTATGGCTACACCTTC
- - TRBJ1-5 14 TRBV4-3 CASSQAVSNQPQHF TGCGCCAGCAGCCAAGCAGTCAGCAATCAGCCCCAGCATTTT
- TRBD2 TRBJ2-2 17 TRBV11-2 CASSVPRASGDTGELFF TGTGCCAGCAGCGTACCCCGGGCTAGCGGGGACACCGGGGAGCTGTTTTTT
- - TRBJ1-3 16 TRBV4-2 CASRQEVGDHGNTIYF TGTGCCAGCAGACAAGAAGTAGGGGATCATGGAAACACCATATATTTT
- - TRBJ1-1 14 TRBV18 CASSPGQPNTEAFF TGTGCCAGCTCACCCGGACAGCCGAACACTGAAGCTTTCTTT
- - TRBJ2-1 12 TRBV6-5 CASRNRDNEQFF TGTGCCAGCAGGAACAGGGACAATGAGCAGTTCTTC
- - TRBJ1-1 13 TRBV7-2 CASSLDRHTEAFF TGTGCCAGCAGCTTAGACAGACACACTGAAGCTTTCTTT
- TRBD1 TRBJ2-2 15 TRBV5-1 CASSLNPGGTGELFF TGCGCCAGCAGCTTGAACCCAGGGGGCACCGGGGAGCTGTTTTTT
- - TRBJ1-4 14 TRBV5-6 CASSQGGANEKLFF TGTGCCAGCAGCCAGGGCGGAGCTAATGAAAAACTGTTTTTT
- - TRBJ1-3 13 TRBV25-1 CASSSLPGNTIYF TGTGCCAGCAGTTCTCTCCCCGGAAACACCATATATTTT
- - TRBJ2-7 14 TRBV4-3 CASSQEYRTYEQYF TGCGCCAGCAGCCAAGAGTACAGAACCTACGAGCAGTACTTC
- TRBD1 TRBJ1-4 18 TRBV28 CASSLWDAVAGGHEKLFF TGTGCCAGCAGTTTATGGGACGCTGTGGCAGGGGGCCATGAAAAACTGTTTTTT
- TRBD2 TRBJ2-1 15 TRBV10-3 CAISGVAGGKNEQFF TGTGCCATCAGTGGTGTAGCGGGGGGTAAGAATGAGCAGTTCTTC
- TRBD2 TRBJ2-1 16 TRBV27 CASKRLAGVSYNEQFF TGTGCCAGCAAACGACTAGCGGGAGTTTCCTACAATGAGCAGTTCTTC
- - TRBJ2-4 17 TRBV7-2 CASSLVGGGPAKNIQYF TGTGCCAGCAGCTTAGTTGGGGGGGGGCCGGCCAAAAACATTCAGTACTTC
- - TRBJ2-7 12 TRBV5-1 CASSLEGAEQYF TGCGCCAGCAGCTTGGAAGGGGCCGAGCAGTACTTC
- TRBD1 TRBJ2-3 15 TRBV18 CASSQDRGVTDTQYF TGTGCCAGCTCCCAAGACAGGGGAGTCACAGATACGCAGTATTTT
once TRBD2 TRBJ2-5 14 TRBV5-1 CASSFRLAEETQYF TGCGCCAGCAGCTTCAGACTAGCGGAGGAGACCCAGTACTTC
- - TRBJ1-2 15 TRBV15 CATSRDTRGPYGYTF TGTGCCACCAGCAGAGATACGCGGGGACCCTATGGCTACACCTTC
- - TRBJ2-3 17 TRBV27 CASSSLLRGRGADTQYF TGTGCCAGCAGTTCCCTCCTTCGTGGGAGGGGGGCAGATACGCAGTATTTT
few - TRBJ2-2 11 TRBV2 CATQGTGELFF TGTGCCACCCAGGGGACCGGGGAGCTGTTTTTT
- - TRBJ1-1 12 TRBV5-1 CASSLSGTEAFF TGCGCCAGCAGCTTGTCCGGGACAGAAGCTTTCTTT
- - TRBJ1-5 15 TRBV5-1 CASSLGTDSNQPQHF TGCGCCAGCAGCTTGGGGACAGATAGCAATCAGCCCCAGCATTTT